This TCR beta chain appears in the sequencing data of a study of control samples from healthy donors and cancer patients. The CDR3 sequence is 13 residues long. Germline CDR1 SQVTM, CDR2 ANQGSEA. Trimming shortened V by 8 bases and J by 8 bases, and 21 bases separated the two germline ends. Sequencing was performed with immunoSEQ multiplex PCR; in TCRdb, only in-frame clones are kept and a portion is missing. The table records about 70,000 clones, 75% to 90% of them present only once. The sequence was collected from a man over 45 in good health. Sequenced sample: blood. The rearrangement uses TRBV29-1 and TRBJ1-2; D possibly corresponds to TRBD1 (6 bases). This chain's CDR3 is CSSNFGQLGGYTF. CDR3 in DNA: TGCAGCTCGAATTTCGGACAGTTAGGAGGCTACACCTTC.